This T cell receptor beta chain derives from a study of tumor and adjacent non-tumor tissue in lung cancer. Study overall: The patients, about nine men and roughly 5 women, were roughly 30 to 76 with stage I to III disease.

A remark on this clonotype: A read error may account for a junction end that differs from germline.

The template was RNA from unsorted bulk tissue. Newly diagnosed lung cancer patients had thoracic surgery in China, August–late 2014, without prior chemotherapy. The CDR3 is 13 amino acids. Per the germline V gene, CDR1 is DFQATT and CDR2 is SNEGSKA (reference sequence). A modified ARM-PCR protocol with three rounds of nested PCR amplified TCRbeta. TCRdb reprocessed the multiplex PCR reads via MiXCR and lists one record per CDR3 protein. The sample contains under 150,000 distinct CDR3 sequences, approximately 66% of which appear only once. The chain couples TRBV20-1 to TRBJ1-1, with D tentatively TRBD1 (5 bases). The origin of this receptor is a man aged 55-75 years with small cell lung cancer. The sample was lung tumor tissue. The CDR3 DNA follows: TGCAGTGCTAGAATGGGACTCACCAGTGAAGCTCTCTTT. It codes for CSARMGLTSEALF.